The TCR beta chain under discussion was sequenced for a study of T cells after yellow fever vaccination. General study results and limits: Clonotypes found in both CD4 and CD8 compartments made up a small share.

Each CDR3 protein is one row after TCRdb ran MiXCR on the 5' RACE reads. The sample carries a few hundred thousand distinct CDR3 sequences, roughly 3.7% recorded once. This clonotype was found many times. Its antigen is currently unknown. This clonotype originated in a young man who received the YFV17D yellow fever vaccine. The source material was PBMCs, sampled 15 days after the yellow fever booster vaccination.

CDR3 in DNA: TGTGCCAGCAGCCCACAGGCCTACAATGAGCAGTTCTTC. Residues: CASSPQAYNEQFF. The chain has TRBV14 and TRBJ2-1; D is possibly TRBD1 (5 bases). CDR1 and CDR2 from the germline V gene are SGHDN and FVKESK. V lost 4 bases and J 2 bases, leaving 6 bases between the germline ends. The CDR3 is 13 amino acids.